This T cell receptor (beta chain) was profiled in a study of blood T cell repertoires in COVID-19. Background on the study: Specimens from acute and convalescent COVID-19 originated in the United States, Italy and Spain. In each case, the material was cDNA or gDNA derived from T cells, B-cell-depleted T cells, or PBMCs.

Using immunoSEQ multiplex PCR, the repertoire was profiled, and TCRdb retains in-frame clones only, with some absent. The repertoire consists of about 160,000 clones, with roughly 84% occurring once and the leading ten covering approximately 10%. Material: peripheral blood. This sequence originates from a woman over 75 with active or convalescent COVID-19.

The CDR3 DNA reads TGTGCCAGCAGGCCCCCCGGGACAGGGATCGCCGAGCAGTACTTC. This codes for CASRPPGTGIAEQYF. The V and J genes are TRBV28 and TRBJ2-7, with 9 bases identical to TRBD1. Trimming at V came to 6 bases and at J to 6 bases, leaving 12 bases not matched to a gene. Germline V gives CDR1 MDHEN, CDR2 SYDVKM. There are 15 residues in the CDR3.